This TCR beta chain was sequenced in a study of T cell repertoires in cytomegalovirus infection. General study points: HLA-C-restricted CMV-specific TCR beta clonotypes were dominant in the ex vivo response.

A single record per CDR3 protein comes from TCRdb applying MiXCR to the reads. The data show 740,000 or so distinct CDR3 sequences, 35% seen once. V dropped 3 bases and J dropped 0 bases, with 9 bases sitting between them. The CDR3 contains 14 residues. CDR1 is SGHRS, CDR2 YFSETQ, per germline. Comment on this clonotype: The antigen is unknown.

J is TRBJ2-5 and V is TRBV5-1; weak D call: TRBD1 (5 bases). This clonotype was obtained from a human donor in good health (CMV status not recorded). Some clones in this sample may be carry-over from other donors' samples. Input material: PBMCs. The CDR3 bases are TGCGCCAGCAGCTCCTCAGGGTACCAAGAGACCCAGTACTTC. It codes for CASSSSGYQETQYF.